A selection of T cell receptor beta chains follows, all from one sample in a study of PD-1 blockade in classical Hodgkin lymphoma. Libraries were prepared by immunoSEQ multiplex PCR; TCRdb keeps only in-frame clonotypes and omits some of them. Of some 93,000 clones in the sample, more than 70% were seen once. This specimen was peripheral blood mononuclear cells (PBMCs), taken before the fourth cycle of nivolumab. The receptors here all came from a human donor with classical Hodgkin lymphoma. CDR3s include the opening cysteine and the closing phenylalanine or tryptophan. D genes are given only for firm matches. Size tells how often a clone was seen (once, few, many) or the class of an expanded clone, and some rows leave it out.

d_call | clone_size | j_call | v_call | cdr3_aa | cdr3_nt
TRBD2 | - | TRBJ2-3 | TRBV27 | CASSFLAGGTTDTQYF | TGTGCCAGCAGTTTTCTGGCGGGAGGAACCACAGATACGCAGTATTTT
- | - | TRBJ2-1 | TRBV6-6 | CASSYGLANNEQFF | TGTGCCAGCAGTTACGGGCTAGCCAACAATGAGCAGTTCTTC
TRBD1 | - | TRBJ1-5 | TRBV7-6 | CASSFRTGSGPQHF | TGTGCCAGCAGCTTTAGGACAGGGTCGGGGCCCCAGCATTTT
- | - | TRBJ2-7 | TRBV28 | CASSSSGAGSPEQCF | TGTGCCAGCAGTTCCTCGGGGGCAGGCTCCCCCGAGCAGTGCTTC
TRBD1 | - | TRBJ1-1 | TRBV5-4 | CASSAGGANTEAFF | TGTGCCAGCAGCGCAGGGGGAGCTAACACTGAAGCTTTCTTT
- | - | TRBJ1-2 | TRBV27 | CASSPGGPLYGYTF | TGTGCCAGCAGTCCCGGGGGGCCCCTCTATGGCTACACCTTC
- | - | TRBJ1-1 | TRBV4-2 | CASSQDSGGSEAFF | TGTGCCAGCAGCCAAGATTCCGGCGGCTCTGAAGCTTTCTTT
TRBD1 | - | TRBJ2-7 | TRBV19 | CASSIGVGTGTYEQYF | TGTGCCAGTAGTATAGGGGTCGGGACAGGGACCTACGAGCAGTACTTC
- | once | TRBJ2-7 | TRBV5-5 | CASSLDTYEQYF | TGTGCCAGCAGCCTGGACACATACGAGCAGTACTTC
- | - | TRBJ2-7 | TRBV15 | CATSRARALYEQYF | TGTGCCACCAGCAGAGCCAGGGCTCTATACGAGCAGTACTTC
- | - | TRBJ2-6 | TRBV6-5 | CASSYSPGAGANVLTF | TGTGCCAGCAGTTACTCGCCAGGGGCCGGGGCCAACGTCCTGACTTTC
- | - | TRBJ2-5 | TRBV28 | CASSHRLRAFRETQYF | TGTGCCAGCAGCCACCGGCTGAGGGCCTTTAGGGAGACCCAGTACTTC
- | few | TRBJ1-4 | TRBV19 | CASSIDRLLFLDPEGTTNEKLFF | TGTGCCAGTAGTATAGATCGTCTTTTGTTCCTAGACCCAGAAGGCACAACTAATGAAAAACTGTTTTTT
TRBD2 | - | TRBJ2-7 | TRBV10-3 | CAISDVRTSGYEQYF | TGTGCCATCAGTGACGTAAGGACTAGCGGCTACGAGCAGTACTTC
- | - | TRBJ2-5 | TRBV5-1 | CASSAPGGETQYF | TGCGCCAGCAGCGCCCCCGGGGGAGAGACCCAGTACTTC
- | - | TRBJ2-1 | TRBV6-5 | CASRRVVGSYNEQFF | TGTGCCAGTCGGCGGGTCGTAGGCTCCTACAATGAGCAGTTCTTC
- | - | TRBJ2-1 | TRBV30 | CAWRDNEQFF | TGTGCCTGGAGAGACAATGAGCAGTTCTTC
TRBD1 | - | TRBJ1-1 | TRBV2 | CASTPGQETGEAFF | TGTGCCAGCACCCCCGGACAGGAGACTGGTGAAGCTTTCTTT
- | - | TRBJ1-1 | TRBV10-3 | CATQTRDGTEAFF | TGTGCCACCCAGACCAGGGATGGGACTGAAGCTTTCTTT
- | - | TRBJ1-2 | TRBV7-8 | CASSDPGRLYGYTF | TGTGCCAGCAGCGATCCGGGACGGCTCTATGGCTACACCTTC
- | few | TRBJ2-6 | TRBV5-4 | CASSLVQAGANVLTF | TGTGCCAGCAGCTTGGTGCAGGCTGGGGCCAACGTCCTGACTTTC
- | - | TRBJ1-3 | TRBV12-2 | CASRPVDATPAYSGNTIYF | TGTGCAAGTCGCCCAGTGGACGCGACACCAGCCTACTCTGGAAACACCATATATTTT
TRBD2 | - | TRBJ2-1 | TRBV7-9 | CASSIRAGILYNEQFF | TGTGCCAGCAGCATTCGAGCGGGGATCCTCTACAATGAGCAGTTCTTC
- | - | TRBJ2-7 | TRBV6-5 | CASSYSDRFSYEQYF | TGTGCCAGCAGTTACTCCGACAGGTTCTCCTACGAGCAGTACTTC
- | once | TRBJ1-4 | TRBV4-3 | CASSLMWTDATNEKLFF | TGCGCCAGCAGCCTAATGTGGACAGATGCAACTAATGAAAAACTGTTTTTT
- | - | TRBJ1-4 | TRBV5-1 | CASSLAQSENEKLFF | TGCGCCAGCAGCTTGGCTCAGTCTGAAAATGAAAAACTGTTTTTT
- | once | TRBJ1-3 | TRBV19 | CASSIGRGDTIYF | TGTGCCAGTAGTATCGGCAGGGGTGACACCATATATTTT
- | - | TRBJ1-1 | TRBV19 | CASSILTGMNTEAFF | TGTGCCAGTAGTATCCTTACAGGGATGAACACTGAAGCTTTCTTT
- | - | TRBJ2-5 | TRBV7-9 | CASSLYLTGGETQYF | TGTGCCAGCAGCCTATATCTGACTGGGGGGGAGACCCAGTACTTC
- | - | TRBJ1-4 | TRBV19 | CASSPQENEKLFF | TGTGCCAGTAGCCCACAGGAAAATGAAAAACTGTTTTTT
- | - | TRBJ2-2 | TRBV29-1 | CSVLLLAPTGELFF | TGCAGCGTTCTTCTCCTAGCCCCTACCGGGGAGCTGTTTTTT
- | - | TRBJ1-2 | TRBV19 | CASSSWDSGYGYTF | TGTGCCAGTAGTTCGTGGGACTCGGGGTATGGCTACACCTTC
- | once | TRBJ1-1 | TRBV4-2 | CASSWNRDGAFF | TGTGCCAGCAGCTGGAACAGGGATGGTGCTTTCTTT
- | - | TRBJ2-1 | TRBV4-1 | CASSQDPLYNEQFF | TGCGCCAGCAGCCAAGACCCATTATACAATGAGCAGTTCTTC
- | - | TRBJ2-2 | TRBV2 | CASAEYQAGELFF | TGTGCCAGCGCGGAGTACCAAGCCGGGGAGCTGTTTTTT
- | - | TRBJ2-7 | TRBV6-5 | CASSYNQVTYEQYF | TGTGCCAGCAGTTACAACCAGGTGACCTACGAGCAGTACTTC
- | - | TRBJ2-5 | TRBV27 | CASSLGVRETQYF | TGTGCCAGCAGTTTAGGAGTCCGGGAGACCCAGTACTTC
TRBD1 | - | TRBJ1-2 | TRBV2 | CASRTGGGGYTF | TGTGCCAGCCGAACAGGGGGCGGAGGCTACACCTTC
- | - | TRBJ2-3 | TRBV29-1 | CSVIRDHRTDTQYF | TGCAGCGTTATCCGGGACCACCGCACAGATACGCAGTATTTT
- | few | TRBJ1-2 | TRBV5-4 | CASSLLHLLYGYTF | TGTGCCAGCAGCTTGCTACACCTTCTCTATGGCTACACCTTC
- | - | TRBJ2-7 | TRBV10-3 | CAISRIYYEQYF | TGTGCCATCAGCAGAATATACTACGAGCAGTACTTC
- | - | TRBJ2-7 | TRBV28 | CASTMDHSYEQYF | TGTGCCAGCACCATGGACCACTCCTACGAGCAGTACTTC
- | - | TRBJ1-2 | TRBV19 | CASSIRAYGYTF | TGTGCCAGTAGTATCCGGGCCTATGGCTACACCTTC
- | few | TRBJ1-5 | TRBV5-8 | CASSLRRNSNQPQHF | TGTGCCAGCAGCTTGAGAAGAAATAGCAATCAGCCCCAGCATTTT
TRBD1 | - | TRBJ1-6 | TRBV19 | CASSPTGRSSYNSPLHF | TGTGCCAGTAGCCCGACAGGGAGGAGCTCCTATAATTCACCCCTCCACTTT
- | - | TRBJ2-3 | TRBV5-1 | CASSFNTAGTDTQYF | TGCGCCAGCAGCTTCAACACAGCCGGCACAGATACGCAGTATTTT
- | - | TRBJ2-3 | TRBV9 | CASSQGAQLYDTQYF | TGTGCCAGCAGCCAAGGGGCGCAATTATATGATACGCAGTATTTT
- | once | TRBJ2-3 | TRBV19 | CASSIEPDVTDTQYF | TGTGCCAGTAGTATAGAACCGGATGTCACAGATACGCAGTATTTT
TRBD2 | - | TRBJ2-7 | TRBV27 | CASSSPGTSASYEQYF | TGTGCCAGCAGTTCCCCCGGGACTAGCGCCTCCTACGAGCAGTACTTC
- | - | TRBJ2-5 | TRBV6-5 | CASSYVGGETQYF | TGTGCCAGCAGTTACGTCGGGGGAGAGACCCAGTACTTC
TRBD2 | - | TRBJ2-7 | TRBV6-5 | CASSYFTGTSREQYF | TGTGCCAGCAGTTACTTCACCGGGACTAGTAGAGAGCAGTACTTC